This TCR beta chain came from a study of T cells in Graves' hyperthyroidism and ophthalmopathy. General study results and limits: Appearing also in blood were most of the thyroid clonotypes expanded above 0.001.

V was cut by 2 bases and J by 4 bases, with 14 bases left in between. The CDR3 covers 15 residues. Germline CDR1 is MDHEN and CDR2 is SYDVKM. RNA transcripts provided the source from which TCR beta CDR3 regions were amplified. TCR CDR3 underwent first-round RT-PCR with the HTBI primer set. TCRdb called the multiplex PCR reads again in MiXCR, with one record for every CDR3 protein. The sample records hundreds of thousands of distinct CDR3 sequences, just under 20% being singletons. An approximately 10 ml volume of fresh peripheral blood provided the PBMCs. At least ten counts were recorded for this clonotype. The antigen is unknown.

The chain couples TRBV28 to TRBJ1-1; TRBD1 might be the D (6 bases). The receptor comes from a man in his forties with Graves' ophthalmopathy. Sequencing was carried out using blood. CDR3 in DNA: TGTGCCAGCAGTTTAATGCTGGGGGCAGGCACTGAAGCTTTCTTT. As protein: CASSLMLGAGTEAFF.